These T cell receptor beta chains were read from a single sample in a study of long-term antiretroviral therapy in people with HIV. Profiled with immunoSEQ multiplex PCR; TCRdb holds only in-frame clones, not every one. The data hold tens of thousands of clones, with roughly four fifths observed a single time. The material sequenced was unsorted PBMCs, taken 1 year after starting antiretroviral therapy. These receptors originate from a young man with HIV. Each CDR3 is given with its conserved first and last residue. A D gene is named only where the DNA matches it firmly. Size tells how often a clone was seen (once, few, many) or the class of an expanded clone, and some rows leave it out.

d_gene,abundance,v_gene,j_gene,CDR3nt,CDR3aa
NA,NA,TRBV5-6,TRBJ2-3,TGTGCCAGCAGCTTGGTACAGGCTAGCACAGATACGCAGTATTTT,CASSLVQASTDTQYF
NA,NA,TRBV18,TRBJ2-1,TGTGCCAGCTCACCACCCGGGGACAATGAGCAGTTCTTC,CASSPPGDNEQFF
NA,NA,TRBV11-1,TRBJ2-7,TGTGCCAGCAGCTTAGGTCTTAACTACGAGCAGTACTTC,CASSLGLNYEQYF
NA,NA,TRBV27,TRBJ2-1,TGTGCCAGCAGTTTACCCTCGGGCAGGAGCTCCTACAATGAGCAGTTCTTC,CASSLPSGRSSYNEQFF
NA,NA,TRBV7-8,TRBJ1-1,TGTGCCAGCAGCTTAGAGTTTGTTACTGAAGCTTTCTTT,CASSLEFVTEAFF
TRBD2,NA,TRBV10-2,TRBJ2-7,TGCGCCAGCAGTGAGTACCTAGCGGGGGGAAACGAGCAGTACTTC,CASSEYLAGGNEQYF
TRBD2,NA,TRBV10-3,TRBJ2-7,TGTGCCATCAGTGAGTCTCCTAGCGGGGGTTACGAGCAGTACTTC,CAISESPSGGYEQYF
NA,NA,TRBV27,TRBJ2-1,TGTGCCAGCTGGTCGACAGGTACGGCCTACAATGAGCAGTTCTTC,CASWSTGTAYNEQFF
NA,NA,TRBV6-5,TRBJ2-3,TGTGCCAGCAGTTACGCCCTATGGTCGGGCAATACGCAGTATTTT,CASSYALWSGNTQYF
TRBD2,NA,TRBV11-2,TRBJ2-7,TGTGCCAGCAGCTTATTTAGCGGGGGGGATTACGAGCAGTACTTC,CASSLFSGGDYEQYF
NA,NA,TRBV29-1,TRBJ2-1,TGCAGCGTTGCCCCTTCAGTCGCCGCCCATGAGCAGTTCTTC,CSVAPSVAAHEQFF
TRBD1,NA,TRBV5-6,TRBJ2-3,TGTGCCAGCAGCTTAGGGACAGTTAGCACAGATACGCAGTATTTT,CASSLGTVSTDTQYF
NA,few,TRBV28,TRBJ1-1,TGTGCCAGCAGTTTCGCAGGGACTGAAGCTTTCTTT,CASSFAGTEAFF
NA,NA,TRBV5-1,TRBJ2-3,TGCGCCAGCAATGCGAGGGGCGGGGGCACAGATACGCAGTATTTT,CASNARGGGTDTQYF
TRBD1,NA,TRBV5-5,TRBJ1-5,TGTGCCAGCAGCCTAAGACAGGGGTATTATGATAGCAATCAGCCCCAGCATTTT,CASSLRQGYYDSNQPQHF
TRBD1,NA,TRBV6-5,TRBJ1-2,TGTGCCAGCAGTTTGAGCGAGGGGGCTCGAGGTGGCTACACCTTC,CASSLSEGARGGYTF
TRBD2,NA,TRBV27,TRBJ2-3,TGTGCCAGCGGGGAGACTAGCGGGAGAACAGATACGCAGTATTTT,CASGETSGRTDTQYF
NA,NA,TRBV29-1,TRBJ1-1,TGCAGCGTTGGGGGCGGGCCAATGAACACTGAAGCTTTCTTT,CSVGGGPMNTEAFF
NA,NA,TRBV27,TRBJ2-1,TGTGCCAGCGGAAACTTGGTGAAGCAGTTCTTC,CASGNLVKQFF
TRBD1,NA,TRBV7-6,TRBJ1-1,TGTGCCAGCAGCCCCGGCGGTACAGGGGAGACGAACACTGAAGCTTTCTTT,CASSPGGTGETNTEAFF
NA,NA,TRBV10-3,TRBJ2-5,TGTGCCATCAGTGAGTCAGGGCGACAGAATATCCCGCAAGAGACCCAGTACTTC,CAISESGRQNIPQETQYF
TRBD1,NA,TRBV5-1,TRBJ2-1,TGCGCCAGCAGCTTGGCCGGACAGGGGGCGAGCAATGAGCAGTTCTTC,CASSLAGQGASNEQFF
NA,NA,TRBV7-2,TRBJ1-5,TGTGCCAGCAGCTTAGCCCATCAGCCCCAGCATTTT,CASSLAHQPQHF
TRBD2,NA,TRBV18,TRBJ2-7,TGTGCCAGCTCACCATTGGGACTAGCGGGAGTAGGCGAGCAGTACTTC,CASSPLGLAGVGEQYF
NA,few,TRBV5-1,TRBJ2-1,TGCGCCAGCAGCTTGGATCGGCCTCCTTACAATGAGCAGTTCTTC,CASSLDRPPYNEQFF
TRBD1,NA,TRBV4-2,TRBJ1-1,TGTGCCAGCAGCAATAGACAGGGCCAGAACACTGAAGCTTTCTTT,CASSNRQGQNTEAFF
TRBD2,NA,TRBV5-4,TRBJ2-7,TGTGCCAGCAGCCCGGAAGAAGGGACTAGCGGCTACGAGCAGTACTTC,CASSPEEGTSGYEQYF
NA,NA,TRBV4-3,TRBJ2-2,TGCGCCAGCAGCCAAGATTTCTTGGGCGACAGGCCCAACACCGGGGAGCTGTTTTTT,CASSQDFLGDRPNTGELFF
TRBD1,NA,TRBV6-1,TRBJ2-1,TGTGCCAGCAGATTACGACAGGGGGGGGATGAGCAGTTCTTC,CASRLRQGGDEQFF
NA,NA,TRBV5-1,TRBJ1-1,TGCGCCAGCAGCTTGGTAGGACACCCGAACACTGAAGCTTTCTTT,CASSLVGHPNTEAFF
NA,NA,TRBV19,TRBJ2-7,TGTGCCAGTAGTGGGCCGGCCGGGCCACCATACGAGCAGTACTTC,CASSGPAGPPYEQYF
TRBD1,NA,TRBV7-2,TRBJ1-3,TGTGCCAGCAGCCAGACAGGGGATACTGGAAACACCATATATTTT,CASSQTGDTGNTIYF
NA,NA,TRBV28,TRBJ2-7,TGTGCCAGCAGTTTATTCTCCTACGAGCAGTACTTC,CASSLFSYEQYF
NA,NA,TRBV7-2,TRBJ1-2,TGTGCCAGCAGCTTAGCAGGGGGTGGCTACACCTTC,CASSLAGGGYTF
TRBD1,NA,TRBV9,TRBJ2-1,TGTGCCAGCAGCGTAGCGGGGGACAGGGTAGTCGATGAGCAGTTCTTC,CASSVAGDRVVDEQFF
NA,NA,TRBV5-1,TRBJ2-2,TGCGCCAGCAGCTTCAGGGCGGGATCGGTAACCGGGGAGCTGTTTTTT,CASSFRAGSVTGELFF
NA,NA,TRBV6-5,TRBJ1-1,TGTGCCAGCGCCCTCTGGTCGGGGGACACTGAAGCTTTCTTT,CASALWSGDTEAFF
NA,NA,TRBV10-3,TRBJ2-3,TGTGCCATCAAGGTTGAGGCAGGCCCAGATACGCAGTATTTT,CAIKVEAGPDTQYF
NA,NA,TRBV2,TRBJ2-1,TGTGCCAGCAGTGAATCGGCAGGGGGAGGCAATGAGCAGTTCTTC,CASSESAGGGNEQFF
NA,NA,TRBV5-1,TRBJ1-1,TGCGCCAGCAGCTTGGTGGGGGAGAACACTGAAGCTTTCTTT,CASSLVGENTEAFF
NA,NA,TRBV21-1,TRBJ2-7,TGTGCCAGCAGCAAGTGGGGCAGACTAGATTCTACCTACGAGCAGTACTTC,CASSKWGRLDSTYEQYF
NA,NA,TRBV19,TRBJ1-3,TGTGCCAGTAGTATGGGGGGGCCAGGAAACACCATATATTTT,CASSMGGPGNTIYF
TRBD1,NA,TRBV27,TRBJ1-5,TGTGCCAGCAACCCGACAGGGGGTGAGTCGCCCCAGCATTTT,CASNPTGGESPQHF
NA,NA,TRBV7-9,TRBJ2-7,TGTGCCAGCAGCCCCGACCCACAGGCCCGGGACGAGCAGTACTTC,CASSPDPQARDEQYF
NA,NA,TRBV11-3,TRBJ2-3,TGTGCCAGCAGCTTAGGAGGGGTCAGAGGAGATACGCAGTATTTT,CASSLGGVRGDTQYF
NA,NA,TRBV7-6,TRBJ2-3,TGTGCCAGCAGCTTTGGGACTTCGGCGGGTCGGAAAGAAGATACGCAGTATTTT,CASSFGTSAGRKEDTQYF
NA,NA,TRBV4-1,TRBJ2-2,TGCGCCAGCAGCCCCCGAGGAAGGACTTTCGATCCAAAGAACACCGGGGAGCTGTTTTTT,CASSPRGRTFDPKNTGELFF
TRBD2,NA,TRBV5-1,TRBJ2-7,TGCGCCAGCAGTCTGAGGACTAGCGGGAGTTTCTCCTCAAGCTACGAGCAGTACTTC,CASSLRTSGSFSSSYEQYF
TRBD1,NA,TRBV10-3,TRBJ2-7,TGTGCCATCAGTGGACGAGACAGGGACTACGAGCAGTACTTC,CAISGRDRDYEQYF